This T cell receptor beta chain was obtained from a study of shared clonotypes between healthy human individuals. Study conclusions and caveats: Even with large depth, rarefaction showed that sorted-subset sequencing was incomplete. On the whole, naive subsets had larger estimated richness than memory subsets had. About 5% was the fraction of naive CD4 clonotypes found shared across four donors.

The ends were cut back, 5 bases at V and 0 bases at J, with 8 bases in the middle. The germline V gene has CDR1 PRHDT and CDR2 FYEKMQ (reference sequence). The CDR3 contains 15 residues. Sequenced by immunoSEQ multiplex PCR; TCRdb stores in-frame clones only, minus some. This repertoire shows hundreds of thousands of clones, 73% found once; its top ten account for roughly 1.9%. Regarding this clone: What it binds is not known.

The chain couples TRBV13 to TRBJ2-6; D not certain. The clonotype comes from a woman aged 25-40 years in good health. Sequences were obtained from memory CD4+ T cells sorted from blood. As to subset: CD45RA-negative fraction. The CDR3, as DNA: TGTGCCAGCAGCGTTAGGTTCTCTGGGGCCAACGTCCTGACTTTC. Its translation: CASSVRFSGANVLTF.